This T cell receptor beta chain was sequenced during a study of blood T cell repertoires in COVID-19. This clone has more than one count but fewer than ten. In the study's own analysis: Counts of nucleated cells, estimated from reference gene primer amplification, were obtained. Generated by immunoSEQ multiplex PCR, the TCRdb table keeps only in-frame clones and is missing some. The V and J calls and clone size were taken over from that table, and D and trimming were inferred from the DNA. This table holds about 210,000 clones, 75% to 90% found once. In germline, CDR1 is LGHNA, CDR2 YSLEER. The V gene end was trimmed by 0 bases and the J gene end by 3 bases; junction bases not matched to a gene: 12. The CDR3 runs 18 residues.

The TCR comes from a man aged 55 to 69 with acute or convalescent COVID-19. What was sequenced was peripheral blood. The chain couples TRBV4-3 to TRBJ1-1; 8 nucleotides match TRBD1. CDR3 nucleotides: TGCGCCAGCAGCCAAGATCCCCTACAGGGGGGATACGACACTGAAGCTTTCTTT. Translated: CASSQDPLQGGYDTEAFF.